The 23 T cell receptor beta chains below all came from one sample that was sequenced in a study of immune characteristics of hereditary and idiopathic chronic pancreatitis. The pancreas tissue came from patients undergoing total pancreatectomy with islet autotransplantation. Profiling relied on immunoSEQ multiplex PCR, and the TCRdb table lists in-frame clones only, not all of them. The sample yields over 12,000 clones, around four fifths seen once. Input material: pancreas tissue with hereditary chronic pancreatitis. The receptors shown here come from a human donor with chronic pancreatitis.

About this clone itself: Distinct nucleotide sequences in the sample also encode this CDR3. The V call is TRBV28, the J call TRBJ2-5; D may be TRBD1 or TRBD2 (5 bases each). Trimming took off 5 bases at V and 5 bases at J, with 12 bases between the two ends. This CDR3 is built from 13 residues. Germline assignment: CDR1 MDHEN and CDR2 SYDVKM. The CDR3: CASSGQGEETQYF. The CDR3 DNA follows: TGTGCCAGCAGTGGTCAAGGGGAGGAGACCCAGTACTTC.

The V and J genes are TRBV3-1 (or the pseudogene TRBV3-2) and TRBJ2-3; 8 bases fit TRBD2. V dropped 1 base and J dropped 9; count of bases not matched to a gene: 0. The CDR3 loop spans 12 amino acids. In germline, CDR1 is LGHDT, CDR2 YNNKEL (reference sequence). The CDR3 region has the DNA TGTGCCAGCAGCCAAGGGACTAGCACGCAGTATTTT. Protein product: CASSQGTSTQYF.

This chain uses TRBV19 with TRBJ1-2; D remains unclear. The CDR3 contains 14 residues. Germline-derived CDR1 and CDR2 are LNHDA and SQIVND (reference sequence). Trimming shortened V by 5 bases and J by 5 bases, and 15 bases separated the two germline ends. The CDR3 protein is CASSAPAYRYGYTF. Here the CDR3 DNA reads TGTGCCAGTAGTGCTCCGGCCTATAGGTATGGCTACACCTTC.

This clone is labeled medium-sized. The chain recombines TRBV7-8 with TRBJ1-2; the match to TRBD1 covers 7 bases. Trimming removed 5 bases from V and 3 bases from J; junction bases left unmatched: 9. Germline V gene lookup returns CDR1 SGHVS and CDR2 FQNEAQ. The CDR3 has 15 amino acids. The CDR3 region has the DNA TGTGCCAGCAGCGCCAGTGGACAGGCACACTATGGCTACACCTTC. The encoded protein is CASSASGQAHYGYTF.

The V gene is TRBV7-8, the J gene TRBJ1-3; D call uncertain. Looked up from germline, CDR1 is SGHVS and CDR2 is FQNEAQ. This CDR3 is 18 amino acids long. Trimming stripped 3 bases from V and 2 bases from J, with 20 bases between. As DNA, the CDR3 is TGTGCCAGCAGCTTTAAAACAGCTCAGTTGAAACCTGGAAACACCATATATTTT. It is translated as CASSFKTAQLKPGNTIYF.

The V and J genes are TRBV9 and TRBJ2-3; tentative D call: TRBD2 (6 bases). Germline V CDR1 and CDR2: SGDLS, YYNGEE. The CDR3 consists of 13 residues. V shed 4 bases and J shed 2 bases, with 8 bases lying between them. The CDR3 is CASSLALTDTQYF. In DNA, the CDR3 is TGTGCCAGCAGCCTAGCGCTCACAGATACGCAGTATTTT.

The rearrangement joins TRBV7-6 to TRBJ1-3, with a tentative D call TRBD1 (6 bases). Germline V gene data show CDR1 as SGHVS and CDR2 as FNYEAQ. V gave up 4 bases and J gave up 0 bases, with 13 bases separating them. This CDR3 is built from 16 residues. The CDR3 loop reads CASSSGTPDSGNTIYF. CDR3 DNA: TGTGCCAGCAGCTCAGGGACACCGGACTCTGGAAACACCATATATTTT.

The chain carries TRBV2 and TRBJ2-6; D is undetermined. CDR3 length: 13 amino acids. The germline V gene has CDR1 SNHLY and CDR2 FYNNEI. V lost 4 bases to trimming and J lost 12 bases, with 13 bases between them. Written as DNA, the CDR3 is TGTGCCAGCAGTGGGGAAAGACCGACCGTCCTGACTTTC. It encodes CASSGERPTVLTF.

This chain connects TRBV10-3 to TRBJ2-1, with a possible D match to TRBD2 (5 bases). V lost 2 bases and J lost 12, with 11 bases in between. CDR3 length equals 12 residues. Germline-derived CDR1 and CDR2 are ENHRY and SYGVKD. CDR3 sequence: CAISETTGVQFF. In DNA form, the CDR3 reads TGTGCCATCAGTGAGACGACCGGGGTGCAGTTCTTC.

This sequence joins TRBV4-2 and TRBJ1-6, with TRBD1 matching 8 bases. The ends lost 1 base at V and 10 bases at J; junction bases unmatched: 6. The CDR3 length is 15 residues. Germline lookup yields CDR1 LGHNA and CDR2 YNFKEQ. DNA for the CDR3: TGTGCCAGCAGCCAAGCCGGACAGGGAGACTCACCCCTCCACTTT. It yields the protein CASSQAGQGDSPLHF.

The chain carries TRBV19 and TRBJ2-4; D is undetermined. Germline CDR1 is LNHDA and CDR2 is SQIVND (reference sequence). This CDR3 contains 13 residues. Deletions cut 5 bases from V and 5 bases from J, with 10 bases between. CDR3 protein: CASSQTNQNIQYF. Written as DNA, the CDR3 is TGTGCCAGTAGTCAAACTAACCAAAACATTCAGTACTTC. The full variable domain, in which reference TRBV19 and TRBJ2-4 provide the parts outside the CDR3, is DGGITQSPKYLFRKEGQNVTLSCEQNLNHDAMYWYRQDPGQGLRLIYYSQIVNDFQKGDIAEGYSVSREKKESFPLTVTSAQKNPTAFYLCASSQTNQNIQYFGAGTRLSVL.

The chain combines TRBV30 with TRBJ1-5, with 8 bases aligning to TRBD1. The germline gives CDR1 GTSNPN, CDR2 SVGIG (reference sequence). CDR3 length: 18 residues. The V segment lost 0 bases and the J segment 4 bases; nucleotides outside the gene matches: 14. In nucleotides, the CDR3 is TGTGCCTGGAGTGTTTCCGGGACAGGTTATAGTGGTAATCAGCCCCAGCATTTT. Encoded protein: CAWSVSGTGYSGNQPQHF.

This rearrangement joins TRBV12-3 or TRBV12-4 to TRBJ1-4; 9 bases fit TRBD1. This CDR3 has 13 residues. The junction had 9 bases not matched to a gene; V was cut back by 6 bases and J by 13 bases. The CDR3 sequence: CASSLTGGEGLFF. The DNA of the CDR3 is TGTGCCAGCAGCCTGACAGGGGGTGAGGGACTGTTTTTT.

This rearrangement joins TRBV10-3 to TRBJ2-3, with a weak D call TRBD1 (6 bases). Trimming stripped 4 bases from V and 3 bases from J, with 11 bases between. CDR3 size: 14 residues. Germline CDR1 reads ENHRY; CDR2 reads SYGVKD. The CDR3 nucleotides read TGTGCCATCAGTGGGGTAGGGGGAACAGATACGCAGTATTTT. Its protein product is CAISGVGGTDTQYF.

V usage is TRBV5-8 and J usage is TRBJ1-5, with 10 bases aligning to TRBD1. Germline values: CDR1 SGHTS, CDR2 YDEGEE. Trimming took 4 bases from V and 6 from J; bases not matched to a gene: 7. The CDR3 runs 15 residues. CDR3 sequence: CASSLGQGRSQPQHF. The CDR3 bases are TGTGCCAGCAGCCTGGGACAGGGGAGAAGTCAGCCCCAGCATTTT.

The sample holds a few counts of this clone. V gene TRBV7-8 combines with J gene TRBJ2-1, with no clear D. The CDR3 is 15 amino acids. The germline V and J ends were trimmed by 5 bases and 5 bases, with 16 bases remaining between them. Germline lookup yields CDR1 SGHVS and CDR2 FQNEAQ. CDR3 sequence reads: CASSQRRIEDNEQFF. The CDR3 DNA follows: TGTGCCAGCAGCCAGAGACGAATAGAAGACAATGAGCAGTTCTTC.

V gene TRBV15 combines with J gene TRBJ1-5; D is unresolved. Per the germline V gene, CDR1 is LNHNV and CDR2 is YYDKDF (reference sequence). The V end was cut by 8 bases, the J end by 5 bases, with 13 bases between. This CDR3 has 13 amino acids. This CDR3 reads CATRTTLYQPQHF. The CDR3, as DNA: TGTGCCACCCGCACCACCCTATATCAGCCCCAGCATTTT. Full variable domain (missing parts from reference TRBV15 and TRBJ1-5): DAMVIQNPRYQVTQFGKPVTLSCSQTLNHNVMYWYQQKSSQAPKLLFHYYDKDFNNEADTPDNFQSRRPNTSFCFLDIRSPGLGDTAMYLCATRTTLYQPQHFGDGTRLSIL.

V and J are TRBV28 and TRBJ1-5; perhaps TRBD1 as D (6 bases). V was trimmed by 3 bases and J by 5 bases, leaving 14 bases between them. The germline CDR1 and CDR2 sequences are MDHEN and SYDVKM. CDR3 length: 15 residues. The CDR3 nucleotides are TGTGCCAGCAGTTTTCGCAGGGGATATCATCAGCCCCAGCATTTT. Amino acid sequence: CASSFRRGYHQPQHF.

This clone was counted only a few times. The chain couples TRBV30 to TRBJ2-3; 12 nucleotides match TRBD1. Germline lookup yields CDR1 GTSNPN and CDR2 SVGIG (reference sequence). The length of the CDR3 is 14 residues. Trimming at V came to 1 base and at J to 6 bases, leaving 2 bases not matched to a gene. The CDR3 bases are TGTGCCTGGAGTGCGGGACAGGGGGCGGATACGCAGTATTTT. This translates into CAWSAGQGADTQYF.

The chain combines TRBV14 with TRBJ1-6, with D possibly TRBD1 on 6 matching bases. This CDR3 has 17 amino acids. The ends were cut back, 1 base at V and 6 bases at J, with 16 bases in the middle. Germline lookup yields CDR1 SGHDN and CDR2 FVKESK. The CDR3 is CASSQGIPGTLNSPLHF. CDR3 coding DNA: TGTGCCAGCAGCCAAGGCATCCCAGGGACACTTAATTCACCCCTCCACTTT.

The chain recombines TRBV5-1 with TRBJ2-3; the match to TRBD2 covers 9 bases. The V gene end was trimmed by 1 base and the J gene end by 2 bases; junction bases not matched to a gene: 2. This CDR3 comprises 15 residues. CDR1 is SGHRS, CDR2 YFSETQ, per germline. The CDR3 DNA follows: TGCGCCAGCAGCTTGCCTAGCGGGACCACAGATACGCAGTATTTT. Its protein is CASSLPSGTTDTQYF.

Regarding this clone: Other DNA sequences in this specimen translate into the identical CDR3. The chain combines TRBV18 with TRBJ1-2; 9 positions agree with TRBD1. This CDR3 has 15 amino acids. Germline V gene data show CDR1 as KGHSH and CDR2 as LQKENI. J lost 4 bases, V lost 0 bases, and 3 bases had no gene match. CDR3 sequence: CASSPPGTGPYGYTF. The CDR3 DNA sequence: TGTGCCAGCTCACCACCGGGGACAGGGCCCTATGGCTACACCTTC.

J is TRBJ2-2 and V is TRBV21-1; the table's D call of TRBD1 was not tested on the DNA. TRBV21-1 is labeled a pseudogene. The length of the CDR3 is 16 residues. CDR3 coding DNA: TGTGCCAGCAGAATGACGTACACAGGCTTGACCGGGGAGCTGTTTTTT. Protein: CASRMTYTGLTGELFF.